A selection of T cell receptor beta chains follows, all from one sample in a study of T-cell memory formation after mild COVID-19. TCRdb independently ran MiXCR on the 5' RACE reads; one entry per CDR3 protein. The table records over 400,000 distinct CDR3 sequences, less than 25% of them present only once. Sequencing input: PBMCs or a T cell subset sorted from them (not recorded which). These receptors all stem from an adult woman who had mild COVID-19 (a few samples of this study predate the infection). Cell type and time point are not known. The CDR3 runs from the conserved cysteine through the conserved F or W. The order of the fields is V gene, clone size, J gene, D gene, CDR3 protein, CDR3 DNA. The D gene is left open where the match is weak. Size values are once, few and many counts, or a class for expanded clones, and some rows have none.

TRBV19,.,TRBJ2-7,.,CASSERNSYEQYF,TGTGCCAGTAGTGAGCGGAACTCCTACGAGCAGTACTTC
TRBV6-1,.,TRBJ2-1,TRBD1,CASRKPGGYNEQFF,TGTGCCAGCAGAAAGCCAGGGGGATACAATGAGCAGTTCTTC
TRBV7-8,few,TRBJ2-1,TRBD2,CASSLGVSPTSTNEQFF,TGTGCCAGCAGCTTAGGAGTAAGCCCGACTAGCACCAATGAGCAGTTCTTC
TRBV7-9,many,TRBJ2-3,.,CASSLVLGTDTQYF,TGTGCCAGCAGCTTAGTGCTGGGCACAGATACGCAGTATTTT
TRBV6-1,.,TRBJ1-1,TRBD1,CASSIHRGSTEAFF,TGTGCCAGCAGTATTCACAGGGGGTCCACTGAAGCTTTCTTT
TRBV12-3/TRBV12-4,few,TRBJ1-1,.,CASSDPKGGSRTEAFF,TGTGCCAGCAGCGACCCCAAGGGGGGGTCAAGGACTGAAGCTTTCTTT
TRBV4-2,.,TRBJ2-6,.,CASSQEGVSGANVLTF,TGTGCCAGCAGCCAAGAGGGTGTCTCTGGGGCCAACGTCCTGACTTTC
TRBV29-1,.,TRBJ2-7,.,CSVASGGSSYEQYF,TGCAGCGTTGCATCTGGCGGATCCTCCTACGAGCAGTACTTC
TRBV7-2,few,TRBJ1-3,TRBD1,CASSLAGNRGDTIYF,TGTGCCAGCAGCTTAGCGGGCAACAGGGGCGACACCATATATTTT
TRBV7-2,many,TRBJ2-2,TRBD1,CASSSPGQLNTGELFF,TGTGCCAGCAGCTCCCCGGGACAGCTGAACACCGGGGAGCTGTTTTTT
TRBV3-1,.,TRBJ2-3,TRBD2,CASSHGTSGGDF,TGTGCCAGCAGCCACGGGACTAGCGGGGGGGACTTT
TRBV24-1,few,TRBJ1-2,TRBD1,CATSDRDRDGYTF,TGTGCCACCAGTGACCGGGACAGGGATGGCTACACCTTC
TRBV29-1,.,TRBJ2-5,.,CSVYAVLGRKETQYF,TGCAGCGTTTATGCGGTTCTGGGCCGGAAAGAGACCCAGTACTTC
TRBV27,few,TRBJ2-7,.,CASSLRRFGSYEQYF,TGTGCCAGCAGTTTACGGAGGTTTGGCTCCTACGAGCAGTACTTC
TRBV12-3/TRBV12-4,.,TRBJ2-4,TRBD1,CASSRDRKNIQYF,TGTGCCAGCAGTAGGGACAGAAAAAACATTCAGTACTTC
TRBV7-9,.,TRBJ1-2,TRBD1,CASSPTGDGYTF,TGTGCCAGCAGCCCGACAGGGGATGGCTACACCTTC
TRBV19,few,TRBJ2-1,TRBD2,CASTIAGSAYNEQFF,TGTGCCAGTACCATAGCGGGGTCCGCCTACAATGAGCAGTTCTTC
TRBV27,.,TRBJ1-2,.,CASRPTGTGYGYTF,TGTGCCAGCAGACCCACAGGGACGGGCTATGGCTACACCTTC
TRBV4-3,few,TRBJ2-2,.,CASSQDLVSPRLVF,TGCGCCAGCAGCCAAGATTTGGTGTCTCCCCGATTAGTTTTT
TRBV2,.,TRBJ1-2,.,CASVRDQRTHGYTF,TGTGCCAGCGTTAGGGACCAGCGGACGCATGGCTACACCTTC
TRBV29-1,.,TRBJ2-7,.,CSVEDRAGMRQYF,TGCAGCGTTGAAGATCGGGCTGGGATGAGGCAGTACTTC
TRBV12-3/TRBV12-4,few,TRBJ1-1,.,CASSFTSSSAAFF,TGTGCCAGCAGTTTCACCAGCTCCTCGGCAGCTTTCTTT
TRBV24-1,few,TRBJ1-5,.,CATSDLNFPDQPQHF,TGTGCCACCAGTGATTTGAACTTTCCTGATCAGCCCCAGCATTTT
TRBV27,few,TRBJ2-1,.,CASRRSGAKGVQFF,TGTGCCAGCAGGAGGTCCGGGGCGAAAGGGGTACAGTTCTTC
TRBV5-1,few,TRBJ2-5,TRBD2,CASSFERGPTLNFKRETQYF,TGCGCCAGCAGCTTCGAGCGGGGGCCAACTCTTAATTTCAAACGGGAGACCCAGTACTTC
TRBV15,.,TRBJ1-1,.,CATSRRPTEAFF,TGTGCCACCAGCAGACGTCCGACTGAAGCTTTCTTT
TRBV4-1,.,TRBJ2-1,.,CASSHPRTDSYNEQFF,TGCGCCAGCAGCCATCCTCGGACGGATAGCTACAATGAGCAGTTCTTC
TRBV12-3/TRBV12-4,many,TRBJ2-3,.,CASSLSSTDTQYF,TGTGCCAGCAGTTTAAGTTCGACAGATACGCAGTATTTT
TRBV7-6,.,TRBJ2-1,.,CASSLALAYNEQFF,TGTGCCAGCAGCTTAGCGCTAGCATACAATGAGCAGTTCTTC
TRBV6-5,few,TRBJ2-2,.,CAMRANTGELFF,TGTGCCATGAGGGCCAACACCGGGGAGCTGTTTTTT
TRBV7-9,.,TRBJ2-4,.,CASSRALQSGRTKHIQYF,TGTGCCAGCAGCCGTGCCCTCCAATCGGGGCGCACCAAACACATTCAGTACTTC
TRBV6-1,.,TRBJ1-2,TRBD1,CAAISTGGEAGYTF,TGTGCCGCCATATCGACAGGGGGCGAGGCTGGCTACACCTTC
TRBV7-2,.,TRBJ2-3,.,CASSLAGRVDTQYF,TGTGCCAGCAGCTTAGCAGGCCGAGTAGATACGCAGTATTTT
TRBV6-1,few,TRBJ2-7,TRBD1,CASSEGGTATYEQYF,TGTGCCAGCAGTGAAGGGGGGACAGCTACCTACGAGCAGTACTTC
TRBV20-1,many,TRBJ2-2,TRBD2,CSARAGGGTGELFF,TGCAGTGCTCGAGCGGGGGGTGGTACCGGGGAGCTGTTTTTT
TRBV7-2,.,TRBJ1-2,TRBD1,CASSHDRGHGGYGYTF,TGTGCCAGCAGTCACGACAGGGGGCACGGGGGTTATGGCTACACCTTC
TRBV9,.,TRBJ2-7,TRBD2,CASSVVPTGLAGASLGEQYF,TGTGCCAGCAGCGTAGTCCCCACGGGACTAGCGGGGGCCTCCTTAGGGGAGCAGTACTTC
TRBV7-8,.,TRBJ2-7,.,CASSHRAGVQAYEQYF,TGTGCCAGCAGCCATCGCGCCGGGGTCCAGGCCTACGAGCAGTACTTC
TRBV11-2,.,TRBJ2-7,.,CASSAMGLREPYEQYF,TGTGCCAGCAGCGCCATGGGCTTACGGGAGCCTTACGAGCAGTACTTC
TRBV5-1,.,TRBJ2-1,TRBD2,CASSLSGLVGDGAYNEQFF,TGCGCCAGCAGCTTGTCGGGACTAGTGGGCGATGGGGCCTACAATGAGCAGTTCTTC
TRBV30,.,TRBJ2-7,.,CAWSVANSYEQYF,TGTGCCTGGAGTGTGGCGAACAGCTACGAGCAGTACTTC
TRBV27,.,TRBJ1-4,.,CASSYIGLNEKLFF,TGTGCCAGCAGCTATATAGGGCTAAATGAAAAACTGTTTTTT
TRBV7-9,.,TRBJ2-7,TRBD2,CASSLTTSGLNEQYF,TGTGCCAGCAGCTTAACGACTAGCGGGCTTAACGAGCAGTACTTC
TRBV6-4,few,TRBJ2-3,TRBD1,CASSRQGQGHADTQYF,TGTGCCAGCAGTCGGCAGGGACAGGGCCATGCAGATACGCAGTATTTT
TRBV11-2,.,TRBJ2-3,.,CASSFSTEPTDTQYF,TGTGCCAGCAGCTTTAGTACAGAACCCACAGATACGCAGTATTTT